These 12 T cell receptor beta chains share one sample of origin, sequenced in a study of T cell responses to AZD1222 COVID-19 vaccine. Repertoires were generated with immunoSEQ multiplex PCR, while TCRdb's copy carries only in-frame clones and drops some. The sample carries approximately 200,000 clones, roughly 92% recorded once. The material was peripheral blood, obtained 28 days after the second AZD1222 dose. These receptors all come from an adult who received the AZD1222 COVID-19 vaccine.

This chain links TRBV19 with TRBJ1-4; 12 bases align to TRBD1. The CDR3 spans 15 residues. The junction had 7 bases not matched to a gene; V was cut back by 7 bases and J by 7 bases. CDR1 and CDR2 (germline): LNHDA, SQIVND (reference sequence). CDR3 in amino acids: CASIGTGGYGEKLFF. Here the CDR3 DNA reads TGTGCCAGTATCGGGACAGGGGGCTACGGTGAAAAACTGTTTTTT. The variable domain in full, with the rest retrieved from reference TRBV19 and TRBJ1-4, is DGGITQSPKYLFRKEGQNVTLSCEQNLNHDAMYWYRQDPGQGLRLIYYSQIVNDFQKGDIAEGYSVSREKKESFPLTVTSAQKNPTAFYLCASIGTGGYGEKLFFGSGTQLSVL.

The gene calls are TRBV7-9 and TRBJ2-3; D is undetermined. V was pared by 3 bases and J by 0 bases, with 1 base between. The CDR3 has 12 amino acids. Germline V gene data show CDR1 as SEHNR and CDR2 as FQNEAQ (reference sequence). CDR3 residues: CASSFSTDTQYF. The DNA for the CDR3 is TGTGCCAGCAGCTTTAGCACAGATACGCAGTATTTT.

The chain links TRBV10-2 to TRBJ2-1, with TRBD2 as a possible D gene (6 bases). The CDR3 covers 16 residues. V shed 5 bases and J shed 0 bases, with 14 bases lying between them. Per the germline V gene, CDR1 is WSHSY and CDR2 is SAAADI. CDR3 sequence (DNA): TGCGCCAGCAGTAGACCTACGGGAGCCTCCTACAATGAGCAGTTCTTC. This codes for CASSRPTGASYNEQFF.

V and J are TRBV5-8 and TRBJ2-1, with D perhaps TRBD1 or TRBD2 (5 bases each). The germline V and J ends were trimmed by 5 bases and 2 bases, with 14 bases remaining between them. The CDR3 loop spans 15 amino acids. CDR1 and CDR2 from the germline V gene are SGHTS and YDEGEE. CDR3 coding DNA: TGTGCCAGCAGTCGGGACCGGGACGCCTACAATGAGCAGTTCTTC. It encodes CASSRDRDAYNEQFF.

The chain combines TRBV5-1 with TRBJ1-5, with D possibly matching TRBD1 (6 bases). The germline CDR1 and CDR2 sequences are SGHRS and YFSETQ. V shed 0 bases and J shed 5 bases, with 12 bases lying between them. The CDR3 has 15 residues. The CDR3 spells CASSLGGDTYQPQHF. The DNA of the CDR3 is TGCGCCAGCAGCTTGGGAGGGGACACATATCAGCCCCAGCATTTT.

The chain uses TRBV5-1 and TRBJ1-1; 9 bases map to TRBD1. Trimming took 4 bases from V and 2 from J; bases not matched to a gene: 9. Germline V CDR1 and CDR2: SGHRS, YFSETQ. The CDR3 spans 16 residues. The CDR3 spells CASSPLTGGVNTEAFF. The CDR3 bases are TGCGCCAGCAGCCCCCTGACAGGGGGGGTCAACACTGAAGCTTTCTTT.

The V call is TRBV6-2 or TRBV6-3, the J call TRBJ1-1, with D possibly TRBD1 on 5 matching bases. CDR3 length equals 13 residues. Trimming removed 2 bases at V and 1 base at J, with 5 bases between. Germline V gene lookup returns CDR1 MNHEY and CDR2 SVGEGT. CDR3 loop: CASSYQGNTEAFF. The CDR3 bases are TGTGCCAGCAGTTACCAGGGGAACACTGAAGCTTTCTTT.

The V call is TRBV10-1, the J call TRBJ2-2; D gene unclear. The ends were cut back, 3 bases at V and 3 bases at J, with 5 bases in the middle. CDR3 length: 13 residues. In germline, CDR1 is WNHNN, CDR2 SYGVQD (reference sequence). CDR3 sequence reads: CASSERYTGELFF. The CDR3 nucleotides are TGCGCCAGCAGTGAACGGTACACCGGGGAGCTGTTTTTT.

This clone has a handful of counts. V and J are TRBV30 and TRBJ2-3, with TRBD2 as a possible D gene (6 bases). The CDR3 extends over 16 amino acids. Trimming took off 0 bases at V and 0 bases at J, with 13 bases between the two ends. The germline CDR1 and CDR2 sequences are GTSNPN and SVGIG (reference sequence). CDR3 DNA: TGTGCCTGGAGTGTACCGGGGGTTACTAGCACAGATACGCAGTATTTT. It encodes CAWSVPGVTSTDTQYF.

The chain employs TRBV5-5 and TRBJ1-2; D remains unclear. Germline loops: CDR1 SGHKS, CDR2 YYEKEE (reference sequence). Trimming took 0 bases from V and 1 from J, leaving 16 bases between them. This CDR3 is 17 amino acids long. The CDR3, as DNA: TGTGCCAGCAGCTTGGATTGGACGGGTCTAGGTAACTATGGCTACACCTTC. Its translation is CASSLDWTGLGNYGYTF.

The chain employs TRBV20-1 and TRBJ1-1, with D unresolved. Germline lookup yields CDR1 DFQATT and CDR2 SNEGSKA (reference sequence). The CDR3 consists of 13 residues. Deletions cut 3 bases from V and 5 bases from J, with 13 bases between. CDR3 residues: CSASQRPGTEAFF. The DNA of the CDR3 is TGCAGTGCTAGTCAAAGGCCGGGAACTGAAGCTTTCTTT.

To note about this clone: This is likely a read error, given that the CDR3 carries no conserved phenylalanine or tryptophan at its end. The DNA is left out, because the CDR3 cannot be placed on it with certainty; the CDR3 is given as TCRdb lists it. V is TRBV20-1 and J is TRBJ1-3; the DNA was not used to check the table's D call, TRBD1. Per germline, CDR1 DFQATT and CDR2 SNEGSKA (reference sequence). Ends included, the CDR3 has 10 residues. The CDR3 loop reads CSARRQGARG.